This TCR beta chain was captured by sequencing in a study of yellow fever vaccine responses in identical twins. V lost 4 bases, J lost 0 bases, and 10 bases lay in between. This CDR3 is built from 14 residues. Germline V gene sequence: CDR1 SGHRS, CDR2 YFSETQ. Study-wide results and caveats: Twins' vaccine T cell responses reportedly seemed partly convergent and partly personalized.

A single record per CDR3 protein comes from TCRdb applying MiXCR to the RT-PCR reads. The sample holds under 7,500 distinct CDR3 sequences, roughly 84% seen once. This clonotype was seen a handful of times. What it recognizes is unknown. The clonotype comes from a woman under 30 who received the yellow fever vaccine. The specimen comprised T cells from blood (PBMCs), unsorted or a sorted subset (not recorded which), sampled before or after yellow fever vaccination (not recorded which). The chain uses TRBV5-1 and TRBJ1-1, with D possibly matching TRBD1 (6 bases). CDR3 amino acids: CASSPGTLNTEAFF. CDR3 DNA sequence: TGCGCCAGCAGCCCTGGGACATTGAACACTGAAGCTTTCTTT.